This T cell receptor (beta chain) was sequenced for a study of cytomegalovirus exposure and HLA in healthy donors. The PCR ran on 60 Vbeta and 13 Jbeta primers. Measured with immunoSEQ multiplex PCR; TCRdb has only the in-frame clones, and not every one. The sample carries fewer than 150,000 clones, approximately 80% recorded once. Trimming cost V 3 bases and J 5 bases, with 13 bases left between them. The CDR3 spans 14 residues. Looked up from germline, CDR1 is SGHDN and CDR2 is FVKESK. This TCR derives from a woman aged 40 to 50 in good health and CMV-seropositive. This chain links TRBV14 with TRBJ1-1, with D tentatively TRBD1 (5 bases). Material: PBMCs. The CDR3 loop is CASSQDILGTEAFF. CDR3 sequence (DNA): TGTGCCAGCAGCCAGGACATTCTAGGGACTGAAGCTTTCTTT. Full variable domain (missing parts from reference TRBV14 and TRBJ1-1): EAGVTQFPSHSVIEKGQTVTLRCDPISGHDNLYWYRRVMGKEIKFLLHFVKESKQDESGMPNNRFLAERTGGTYSTLKVQPAELEDSGVYFCASSQDILGTEAFFGQGTRLTVV.